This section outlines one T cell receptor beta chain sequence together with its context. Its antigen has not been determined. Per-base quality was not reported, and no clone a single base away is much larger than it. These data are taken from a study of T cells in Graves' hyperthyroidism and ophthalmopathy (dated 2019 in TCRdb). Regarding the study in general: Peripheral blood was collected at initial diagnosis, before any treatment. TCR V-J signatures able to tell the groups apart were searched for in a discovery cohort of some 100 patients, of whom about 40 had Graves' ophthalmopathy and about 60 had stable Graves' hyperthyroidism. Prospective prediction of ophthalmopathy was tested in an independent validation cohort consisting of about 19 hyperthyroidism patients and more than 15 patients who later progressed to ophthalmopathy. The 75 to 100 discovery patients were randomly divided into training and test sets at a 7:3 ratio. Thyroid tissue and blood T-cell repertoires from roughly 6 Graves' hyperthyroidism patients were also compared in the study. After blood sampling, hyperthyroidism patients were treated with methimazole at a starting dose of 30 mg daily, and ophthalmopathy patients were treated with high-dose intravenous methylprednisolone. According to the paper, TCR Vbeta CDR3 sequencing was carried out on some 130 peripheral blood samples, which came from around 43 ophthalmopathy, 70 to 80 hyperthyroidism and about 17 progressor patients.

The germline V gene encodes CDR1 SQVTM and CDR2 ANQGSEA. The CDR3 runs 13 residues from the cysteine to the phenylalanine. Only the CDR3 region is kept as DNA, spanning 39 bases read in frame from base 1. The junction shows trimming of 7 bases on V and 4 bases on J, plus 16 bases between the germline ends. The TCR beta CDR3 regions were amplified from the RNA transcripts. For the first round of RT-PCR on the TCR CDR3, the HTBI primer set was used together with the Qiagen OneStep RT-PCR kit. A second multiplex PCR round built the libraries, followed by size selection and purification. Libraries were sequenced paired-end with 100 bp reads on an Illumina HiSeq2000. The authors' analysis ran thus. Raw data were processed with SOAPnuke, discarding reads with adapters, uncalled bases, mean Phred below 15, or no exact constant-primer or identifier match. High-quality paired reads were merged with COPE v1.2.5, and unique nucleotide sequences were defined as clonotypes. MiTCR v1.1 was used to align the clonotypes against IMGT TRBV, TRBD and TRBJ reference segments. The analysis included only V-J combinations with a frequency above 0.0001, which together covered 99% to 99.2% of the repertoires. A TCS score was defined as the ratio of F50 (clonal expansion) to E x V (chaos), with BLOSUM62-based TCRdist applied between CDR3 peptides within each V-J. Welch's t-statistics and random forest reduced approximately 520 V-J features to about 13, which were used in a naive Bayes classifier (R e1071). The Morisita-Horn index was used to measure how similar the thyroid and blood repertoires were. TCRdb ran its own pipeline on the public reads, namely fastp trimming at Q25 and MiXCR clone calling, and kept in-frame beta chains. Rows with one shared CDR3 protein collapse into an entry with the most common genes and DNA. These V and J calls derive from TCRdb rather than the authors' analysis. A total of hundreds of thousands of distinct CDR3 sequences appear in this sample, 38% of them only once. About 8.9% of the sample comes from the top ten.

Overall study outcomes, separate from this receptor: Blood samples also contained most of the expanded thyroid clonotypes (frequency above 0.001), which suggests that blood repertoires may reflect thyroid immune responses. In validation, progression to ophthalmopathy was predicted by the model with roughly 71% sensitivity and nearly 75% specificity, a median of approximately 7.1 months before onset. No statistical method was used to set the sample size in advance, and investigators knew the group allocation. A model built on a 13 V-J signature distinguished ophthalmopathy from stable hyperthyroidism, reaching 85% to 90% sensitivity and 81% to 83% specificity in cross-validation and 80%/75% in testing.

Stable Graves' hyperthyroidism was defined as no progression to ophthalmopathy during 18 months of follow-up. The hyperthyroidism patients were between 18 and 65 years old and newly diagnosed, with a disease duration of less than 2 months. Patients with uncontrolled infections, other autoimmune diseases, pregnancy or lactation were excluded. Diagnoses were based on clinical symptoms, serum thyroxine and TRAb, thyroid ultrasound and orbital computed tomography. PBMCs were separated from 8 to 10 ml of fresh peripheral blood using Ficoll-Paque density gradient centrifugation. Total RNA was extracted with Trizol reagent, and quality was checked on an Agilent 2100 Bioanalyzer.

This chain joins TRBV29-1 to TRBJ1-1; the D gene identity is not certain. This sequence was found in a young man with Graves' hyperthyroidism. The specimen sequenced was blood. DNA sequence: TGCAGCGCCAGCAGCCAAGTCGGCACTGAAGCTTTCTTT. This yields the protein CSASSQVGTEAFF.